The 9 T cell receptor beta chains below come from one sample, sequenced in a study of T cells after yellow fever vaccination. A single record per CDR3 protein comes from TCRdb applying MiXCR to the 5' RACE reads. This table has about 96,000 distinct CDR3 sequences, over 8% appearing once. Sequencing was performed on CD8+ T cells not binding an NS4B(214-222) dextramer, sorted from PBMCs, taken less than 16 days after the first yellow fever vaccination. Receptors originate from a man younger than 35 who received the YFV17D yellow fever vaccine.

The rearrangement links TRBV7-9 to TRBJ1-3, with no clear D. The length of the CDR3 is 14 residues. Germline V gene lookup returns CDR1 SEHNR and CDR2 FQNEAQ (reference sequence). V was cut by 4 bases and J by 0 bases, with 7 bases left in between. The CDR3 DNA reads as TGTGCCAGCAGCTCAGGACTCTCTGGAAACACCATATATTTT. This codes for CASSSGLSGNTIYF.

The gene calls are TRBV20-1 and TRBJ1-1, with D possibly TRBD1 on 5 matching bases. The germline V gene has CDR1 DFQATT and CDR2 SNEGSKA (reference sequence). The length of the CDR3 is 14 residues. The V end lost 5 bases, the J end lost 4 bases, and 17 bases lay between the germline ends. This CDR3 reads CSAWGVGRITEAFF. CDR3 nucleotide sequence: TGCAGTGCTTGGGGGGTAGGGAGGATCACTGAAGCTTTCTTT.

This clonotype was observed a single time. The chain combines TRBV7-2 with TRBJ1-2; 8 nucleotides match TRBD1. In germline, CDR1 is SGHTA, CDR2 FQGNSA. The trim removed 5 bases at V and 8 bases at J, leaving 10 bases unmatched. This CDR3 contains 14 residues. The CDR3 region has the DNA TGTGCCAGCAGCACCGGACAGGGAGGGTTAGGCTACACCTTC. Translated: CASSTGQGGLGYTF.

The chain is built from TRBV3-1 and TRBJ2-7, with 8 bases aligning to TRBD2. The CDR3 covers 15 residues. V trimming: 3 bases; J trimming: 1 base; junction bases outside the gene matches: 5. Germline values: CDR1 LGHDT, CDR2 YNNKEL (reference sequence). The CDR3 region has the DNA TGTGCCAGCAGCCACGACGGGGGGGGTTCCTACGAGCAGTACTTC. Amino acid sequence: CASSHDGGGSYEQYF.

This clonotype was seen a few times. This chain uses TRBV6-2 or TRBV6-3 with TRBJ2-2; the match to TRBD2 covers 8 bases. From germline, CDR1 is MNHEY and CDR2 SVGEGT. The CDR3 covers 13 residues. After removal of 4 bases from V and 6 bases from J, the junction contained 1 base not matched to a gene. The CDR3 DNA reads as TGTGCCAGCAGTTCCGGGGGGGCCGGGGAGCTGTTTTTT. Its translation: CASSSGGAGELFF.

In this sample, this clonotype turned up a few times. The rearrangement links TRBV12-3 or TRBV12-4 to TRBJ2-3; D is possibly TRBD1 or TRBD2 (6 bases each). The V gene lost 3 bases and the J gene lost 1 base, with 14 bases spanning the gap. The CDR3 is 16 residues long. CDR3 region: CASSFTGAWGTDTQYF. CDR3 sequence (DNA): TGTGCCAGCAGTTTTACGGGGGCCTGGGGCACAGATACGCAGTATTTT.

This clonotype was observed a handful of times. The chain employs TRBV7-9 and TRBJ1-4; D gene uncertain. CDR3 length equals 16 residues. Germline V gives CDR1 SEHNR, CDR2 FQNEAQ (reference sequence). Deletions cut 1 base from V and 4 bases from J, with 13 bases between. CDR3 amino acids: CASSLGKTGINEKLFF. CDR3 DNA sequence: TGTGCCAGCAGCTTAGGGAAAACTGGGATTAATGAAAAACTGTTTTTT.

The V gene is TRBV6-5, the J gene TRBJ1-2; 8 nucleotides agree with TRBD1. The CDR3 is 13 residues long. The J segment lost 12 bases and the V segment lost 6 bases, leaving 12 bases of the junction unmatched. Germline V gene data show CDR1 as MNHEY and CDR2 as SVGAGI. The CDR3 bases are TGTGCCAGCAGGGCCCCGGGGACAGGTGGAAACACCTTC. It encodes CASRAPGTGGNTF.

CDR3 residues: CASSLDSREAFF. The CDR3 DNA reads as TGTGCCAGCAGCTTGGACAGTAGAGAAGCTTTCTTT. The chain couples TRBV11-2 to TRBJ1-1; D is perhaps TRBD1 (6 bases). From germline, CDR1 is SGHAT and CDR2 FQNNGV. The CDR3 has 12 amino acids. The V end was cut by 3 bases, the J end by 8 bases, with 10 bases between.